This T cell receptor beta chain appears in the sequencing data of a study of identical twins. Study results and caveats: A lower insertion count was a feature of abundant cord blood beta clonotypes, with no such feature in memory repertoires. In drawing conclusions, the study used cross-sectional statistical analysis and did not follow the same donors.

In regard to this clonotype: Its antigen is unknown.

Healthy Caucasians supplied all donations. The authors used template switching to add a universal primer site and gave cDNA unique molecular identifiers. TCRdb re-derived calls from the 5' RACE reads in MiXCR, one entry per CDR3 protein. The sample lists around 250,000 distinct CDR3 sequences, 5.5% to 8% occurring once. This sample also belongs to another study, concerning yellow fever vaccine responses in identical twins.

Sample: memory (CD45RO+) T cells sorted from blood. The clonotype was recovered from a woman between 18 and 29 years old in good health.

The CDR3 bases are TGTGCCAGCAGTTTCAGAGCGGGGGGGCCGTACACCGGGGAGCTGTTTTTT. It translates to CASSFRAGGPYTGELFF. The J gene is TRBJ2-2, the V gene TRBV27, with 10 bases matching TRBD2. The CDR3 consists of 17 residues. Germline-derived CDR1 and CDR2 are MNHEY and SMNVEV (reference sequence). V was pared by 3 bases and J by 3 bases, with 7 bases of the junction left unmatched.